This T cell receptor (beta chain) was captured in a study of T cell clonotyping in hematopoietic cell transplantation. Study-wide results and caveats: Few recipient clonotypes overlapped donors; over 95% were de novo at given depth.

From germline, CDR1 is SGHTA and CDR2 FQGNSA. Germline trimming cut 6 bases from V and 4 bases from J; bases unmatched to any gene: 10. This CDR3 has 16 amino acids. Assay used: immunoSEQ multiplex PCR; TCRdb lists only in-frame clones, some missing. The sample has more than 8,000 clones, about 88% seen once. In the case of this clone: Antigen unknown.

The receptor comes from a male patient in his sixties who had an allogeneic stem cell transplant from a related donor, so the T cells may come from the graft donor. Some clones in this sample may be carry-over from other donors' samples. The chain has TRBV7-2 and TRBJ2-3, with 10 positions matching TRBD1. The source material was peripheral blood mononuclear cells, sampled at the time of graft-versus-host disease after allogeneic stem cell transplant. The CDR3 loop reads CASRTPGQGWADTQYF. The CDR3, as DNA: TGTGCCAGCAGGACCCCGGGACAGGGGTGGGCAGATACGCAGTATTTT.